The 24 T cell receptor beta chains below all came from one sample that was sequenced in a study of T cells in Graves' hyperthyroidism and ophthalmopathy. Regions amplified from RNA transcripts were the TCR beta CDR3 regions. First-round RT-PCR with HTBI primers amplified the TCR CDR3 region. TCRdb redid the calling of the multiplex PCR reads with MiXCR, one entry per CDR3 protein. The table includes about 680,000 distinct CDR3 sequences, roughly a third detected once. Sequenced material: blood. These receptor sequences come from a woman between 35 and 50 years old with Graves' hyperthyroidism.

The chain uses TRBV28 and TRBJ1-2; D is uncertain. Germline V CDR1 and CDR2: MDHEN, SYDVKM. V dropped 8 bases and J dropped 4 bases, with 14 bases sitting between them. This CDR3 region has 13 residues. The CDR3 protein is CASAVGLGYGYTF. CDR3 sequence (DNA): TGTGCCAGCGCAGTTGGGCTCGGCTATGGCTACACCTTC.

V usage is TRBV7-2 and J usage is TRBJ2-6; D remains unclear. The CDR3 consists of 16 residues. In germline, CDR1 is SGHTA, CDR2 FQGNSA. V was shortened by 5 bases and J by 0 bases, with 11 bases between the two germline ends. CDR3 sequence (DNA): TGTGCCAGCAGCCAAGATAGGTTCTCTGGGGCCAACGTCCTGACTTTC. Encoded protein: CASSQDRFSGANVLTF. Using reference TRBV7-2 and TRBJ2-6 for the parts outside the CDR3, the full variable domain is GAGVSQSPSNKVTEKGKDVELRCDPISGHTALYWYRQSLGQGLEFLIYFQGNSAPDKSGLPSDRFSAERTGGSVSTLTIQRTQQEDSAVYLCASSQDRFSGANVLTFGAGSRLTVL.

Of note for this clonotype: A much more abundant neighbour one base away suggests this may be a read error. Given the absence of the conserved phenylalanine or tryptophan at the CDR3 end, a read error is likely. The CDR3 DNA follows: TGTGCCAGCAGTACGGGACAGGGGAGACAGCCCCAGCATCTT. Its translation: CASSTGQGRQPQHL. This chain links TRBV12-3 or TRBV12-4 with TRBJ1-5; 10 positions match TRBD1. CDR3 size: 14 residues. The trim removed 5 bases at V and 7 bases at J, leaving 5 bases unmatched.

This clonotype was counted a few times. The genes are TRBV12-3 or TRBV12-4 and TRBJ1-4; D might be TRBD1 (5 bases). There are 15 residues in the CDR3. V was shortened by 3 bases and J by 3 bases, with 11 bases between the two germline ends. CDR3: CASSLPGGANEKLFF. CDR3 coding DNA: TGTGCCAGCAGTTTGCCCGGGGGGGCTAATGAAAAACTGTTTTTT.

To note about this clonotype: This could be a read error, since a much larger clone is one nucleotide away. This chain connects TRBV29-1 to TRBJ1-2; D uncertain. This CDR3 region has 10 residues. Germline values: CDR1 SQVTM, CDR2 ANQGSEA. Written as DNA, the CDR3 is TGCGGCGTTGATCACTATGGCTACACCTTC. This translates into CGVDHYGYTF.

There are a few counts of this clonotype. The chain couples TRBV11-2 to TRBJ1-1; 10 bases line up with TRBD1. After removal of 6 bases from V and 1 base from J, the junction contained 17 bases not matched to a gene. The CDR3 runs to 19 residues. From germline, CDR1 is SGHAT and CDR2 FQNNGV. The CDR3 DNA sequence: TGTGCCAGCAGAACCGACCGGGACAGGGGCCCACCGTCGAACACTGAAGCTTTCTTT. This encodes CASRTDRDRGPPSNTEAFF.

To note about this clonotype: This may be a read error, as it is one base from a much larger clone. V and J are TRBV10-3 and TRBJ1-2, with TRBD1 as a possible D gene (6 bases). The CDR3 has 14 amino acids. V lost 3 bases and J 4 bases, leaving 12 bases between the germline ends. CDR1 and CDR2 from the germline V gene are ENHRY and SYGVKD. This chain's CDR3 is CAISDRAGAYGYTF. The CDR3 nucleotides read TGTGCCATCAGTGACCGGGCAGGGGCCTATGGCTACACCTTC.

The V and J genes are TRBV9 and TRBJ2-2, with D possibly being TRBD2 (5 bases). The CDR3 covers 16 residues. V lost 3 bases and J lost 2, with 14 bases in between. The germline V gene has CDR1 SGDLS and CDR2 YYNGEE. CDR3 sequence: CASSARGQVNTGELFF. The CDR3 DNA is TGTGCCAGCAGCGCCCGAGGGCAGGTTAACACCGGGGAGCTGTTTTTT.

The sample holds one count of this clonotype. V and J are TRBV7-8 and TRBJ1-4; 7 positions match TRBD1. This CDR3 contains 15 residues. The ends lost 0 bases at V and 8 bases at J; junction bases unmatched: 6. Germline CDR1 is SGHVS and CDR2 is FQNEAQ. CDR3 DNA sequence: TGTGCCAGCAGCTTAGCACAGGGGTGGGGGGAAAAACTGTTTTTT. Amino acid sequence: CASSLAQGWGEKLFF. Full variable domain (rest looked up from reference TRBV7-8 and TRBJ1-4): GAGVSQSPRYKVAKRGQDVALRCDPISGHVSLFWYQQALGQGPEFLTYFQNEAQLDKSGLPSDRFFAERPEGSVSTLKIQRTQQEDSAVYLCASSLAQGWGEKLFFGSGTQLSVL.

The chain employs TRBV7-3 and TRBJ2-1; no clear D gene. The V gene's germline CDR1 is SGHTA and CDR2 FQGTGA. The CDR3 spans 13 residues. Deletions cut 2 bases from V and 5 bases from J, with 7 bases between. The CDR3 nucleotides are TGTGCCAGCAGCTTAGGGTGGGACAATGAGCAGTTCTTC. This gives the protein CASSLGWDNEQFF.

The chain is built from TRBV12-5 and TRBJ1-5; possible D gene TRBD1, 5 bases. The CDR3 has 14 amino acids. Germline V lookup: CDR1 LGHNT, CDR2 FRNRAP. Trimming took 0 bases from V and 6 from J, leaving 9 bases between them. The chain's CDR3 is CASGLVLGVQPQHF. CDR3 nucleotide sequence: TGTGCTAGTGGTTTGGTACTGGGGGTTCAGCCCCAGCATTTT.

In the case of this clonotype: One end of the junction does not line up with germline, which may come from a read error. The gene calls are TRBV20-1 and TRBJ2-7; 10 bases align to TRBD2. The CDR3 is made up of 16 amino acids. CDR1 and CDR2 from the germline V gene are DFQATT and SNEGSKA (reference sequence). CDR3 amino acids: CGASGLAGVSSYEQYF. DNA of the CDR3: TGCGGTGCTAGTGGTCTAGCGGGAGTGAGTTCCTACGAGCAGTACTTC.

This chain links TRBV6-5 with TRBJ1-5, with D maybe TRBD1 (5 bases). V was shortened by 7 bases and J by 0 bases, with 13 bases between the two germline ends. The CDR3 runs to 15 residues. CDR1 is MNHEY and CDR2 is SVGAGI in the germline V gene. CDR3 in amino acids: CASKLDSYSNQPQHF. CDR3 DNA sequence: TGTGCCAGCAAACTCGACAGCTATAGCAATCAGCCCCAGCATTTT.

V usage is TRBV7-9 and J usage is TRBJ1-2, with no clear D. This CDR3 has 14 amino acids. CDR1 is SEHNR and CDR2 is FQNEAQ in the germline V gene (reference sequence). The V gene lost 2 bases and the J gene lost 8 bases, with 15 bases spanning the gap. CDR3 loop: CASSLKRFIAGYTF. The CDR3 coding sequence is TGTGCCAGCAGCTTAAAACGTTTTATAGCGGGCTACACCTTC.

The chain has TRBV4-3 and TRBJ1-2; D is undetermined. With 0 bases removed from V and 3 bases from J, the gap between germline ends came to 11 bases. The germline V gene encodes CDR1 LGHNA and CDR2 YSLEER. This CDR3 has 15 residues. The CDR3 DNA sequence: TGCGCCAGCAGCCAAGATCTCAATAAGGACTATGGCTACACCTTC. It yields the protein CASSQDLNKDYGYTF.

The gene calls are TRBV13 and TRBJ2-1, with TRBD2 as a possible D gene (6 bases). This CDR3 comprises 14 residues. V was clipped by 2 bases and J by 2 bases, with 7 bases between them. Germline-derived CDR1 and CDR2 are PRHDT and FYEKMQ (reference sequence). CDR3 nucleotide sequence: TGTGCCAGCAGCTTATGGGGGGCCTACAATGAGCAGTTCTTC. The encoded protein is CASSLWGAYNEQFF.

A remark on this clonotype: Its ends do not fully match the called genes, so a read error is possible. This chain connects TRBV24-1 to TRBJ2-7; 7 bases agree with TRBD1. Germline CDR1 KGHDR, CDR2 SFDVKD. The CDR3 sequence is 15 residues long. CDR3 loop: CTTSDSGTAASEQYF. The CDR3 nucleotides read TGTACCACCAGTGATTCCGGGACAGCCGCAAGCGAGCAGTACTTC.

The chain combines TRBV7-2 with TRBJ1-5, with no clear D. The germline V gene encodes CDR1 SGHTA and CDR2 FQGNSA. V lost 0 bases and J lost 1, with 7 bases in between. This CDR3 region has 15 residues. The CDR3 coding sequence is TGTGCCAGCAGCTTAGCGCATACAAGCAATCAGCCCCAGCATTTT. The encoded protein is CASSLAHTSNQPQHF.

The rearrangement joins TRBV11-2 to TRBJ1-1; possibly TRBD1 for D (5 bases). Germline CDR1 is SGHAT and CDR2 is FQNNGV. The CDR3 contains 18 residues. Trimming cost V 4 bases and J 6 bases, with 27 bases left between them. This chain's CDR3 is CASSYPGGARAMGAEAFF. For the CDR3, the DNA is TGTGCCAGCAGCTACCCGGGTGGGGCACGGGCTATGGGAGCTGAAGCTTTCTTT.

This sequence joins TRBV29-1 and TRBJ2-3, with 7 bases fitting TRBD2. Losses at the gene ends were 5 bases for V and 3 bases for J; bases not matched to a gene: 8. This CDR3 has 14 amino acids. Germline CDR1 SQVTM, CDR2 ANQGSEA. As DNA, the CDR3 is TGCAGCGTTTTTTCCGCGGGAGCAACAGATACGCAGTATTTT. Protein product: CSVFSAGATDTQYF.

Remarks on this clonotype: A read error is possible here, since a much larger clone lies one base away. This chain's CDR3 is CACKDRDTASNRGYTF. CDR3 coding DNA: TGTGCCTGTAAGGACCGGGACACCGCGTCCAATCGGGGCTACACCTTC. V gene TRBV5-8 combines with J gene TRBJ1-2, with D perhaps matching TRBD1 (6 bases). The CDR3 totals 16 residues. Germline V CDR1 and CDR2: SGHTS, YDEGEE. V lost 10 bases, J lost 8 bases, and 30 bases lay in between.

The table lists this clonotype with many counts. The chain carries TRBV5-1 and TRBJ2-2; 12 nucleotides line up with TRBD2. Trimming at V came to 7 bases and at J to 4 bases, leaving 5 bases not matched to a gene. The CDR3 is 15 residues long. CDR1 and CDR2 (germline): SGHRS, YFSETQ. CDR3 in amino acids: CASETSGSSTGELFF. CDR3 bases: TGCGCCAGCGAGACTAGCGGGAGTAGCACCGGGGAGCTGTTTTTT.

V gene TRBV6-2 or TRBV6-3 combines with J gene TRBJ2-5; TRBD2 aligns across 9 bases. CDR1 is MNHEY and CDR2 is SVGEGT in the germline V gene. Germline trimming cut 7 bases from V and 5 bases from J; bases unmatched to any gene: 8. This CDR3 has 14 residues. The CDR3 is CASILAGSLETQYF. DNA for the CDR3: TGTGCCAGCATTCTAGCGGGATCCCTGGAGACCCAGTACTTC.

The table lists this clonotype with a few counts. The CDR3 DNA follows: TGTGCCAGCAGCCCGAATGAGGGACAGATCAATTACGAGCAGTACTTC. Translating gives CASSPNEGQINYEQYF. The V and J genes are TRBV12-3 or TRBV12-4 and TRBJ2-7; 7 bases are shared with TRBD1. This CDR3 region has 16 residues. With V trimmed by 6 bases and J by 4 bases, 15 bases remained unmatched.